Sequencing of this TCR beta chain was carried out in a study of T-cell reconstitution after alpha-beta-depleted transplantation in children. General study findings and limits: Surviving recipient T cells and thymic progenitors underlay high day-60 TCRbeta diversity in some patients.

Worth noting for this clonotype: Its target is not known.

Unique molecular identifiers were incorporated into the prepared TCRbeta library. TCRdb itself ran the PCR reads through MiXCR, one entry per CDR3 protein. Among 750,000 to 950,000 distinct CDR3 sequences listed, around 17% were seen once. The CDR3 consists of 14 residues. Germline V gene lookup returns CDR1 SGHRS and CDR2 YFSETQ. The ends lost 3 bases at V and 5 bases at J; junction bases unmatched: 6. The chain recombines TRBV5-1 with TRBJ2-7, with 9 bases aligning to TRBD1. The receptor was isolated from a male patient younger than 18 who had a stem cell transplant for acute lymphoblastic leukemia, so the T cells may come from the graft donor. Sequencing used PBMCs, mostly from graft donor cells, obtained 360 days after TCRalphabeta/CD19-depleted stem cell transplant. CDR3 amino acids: CASSSGQGINEQYF. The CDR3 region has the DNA TGCGCCAGCAGCTCCGGACAGGGGATAAACGAGCAGTACTTC.